Each of the 2 T cell receptor beta chains below was sequenced from the same sample in a study of cytomegalovirus exposure and HLA in healthy donors. The PCR ran on 60 Vbeta and 13 Jbeta primers. Measured with immunoSEQ multiplex PCR; TCRdb has only the in-frame clones, and not every one. This table holds some 100,000 clones, roughly four fifths found once. The sequencing sample was made of PBMCs. Receptors were obtained from a male donor in good health and CMV-seropositive.

V and J are TRBV4-1 and TRBJ2-7; a weak D match, TRBD1 (6 bases). V lost 3 bases and J 9 bases, leaving 24 bases between the germline ends. Looked up from germline, CDR1 is MGHRA and CDR2 is YSYEKL. This CDR3 comprises 16 residues. In DNA, the CDR3 is TGCGCCAGCAGCCAGAATCGGGACGCTACTCAAGGGGGGCAGTACTTC. It codes for CASSQNRDATQGGQYF.

This chain uses TRBV7-6 with TRBJ2-7; TRBD1 matches 7 bases. There are 14 residues in the CDR3. Losses at the gene ends were 3 bases for V and 5 bases for J; bases not matched to a gene: 7. Germline assignment: CDR1 SGHVS and CDR2 FNYEAQ. The CDR3 loop reads CASSFRDSYDEQYF. In nucleotides, the CDR3 is TGTGCCAGCAGCTTCCGGGACAGTTACGACGAGCAGTACTTC.